This T cell receptor beta chain was retrieved from a study of T cells after yellow fever vaccination (dated 2019 in TCRdb). Notes on the research overall: Libraries from fractions with low cell numbers were prepared with the SMART-Seq v4 Ultra Low Input RNA kit. Blood was drawn at multiple timepoints before and after primary and secondary immunization, with bulk PBMC replicates and cell subsets isolated. Two healthy male donors made up the cohort, one aged 18 to 30 years and the other aged 30 to 40 years. Bulk TCR alpha and beta repertoires were sequenced longitudinally to track T-cell clones before and after primary and booster YFV17D yellow fever vaccination.

TCR cDNA was synthesized by 5'RACE template switching, which introduced a universal primer site and unique molecular identifiers. Priming of cDNA synthesis was performed from both the TCR alpha and TCR beta constant segments. Library amplification involved two PCR steps, and the second step added sample barcodes and sequencing adapters. Libraries were sequenced on Illumina HiSeq 2500 (2x100 bp) or NovaSeq (2x150 bp). In the source study's methods: Reads were demultiplexed and collapsed into UMI consensus sequences with MIGEC, and V(D)J alignment was performed with MiXCR. Vaccine-responding clonotypes were defined with edgeR using replicate PBMC samples, requiring FDR below 0.01 and a log2 fold change above 5 up to day 15. Each bulk clonotype was labeled CD4 or CD8 based on which sequenced repertoire, CD4 or CD8, contained the clonotype at higher abundance. TCRdb passed the public sequencing reads through fastp at Q25 and MiXCR, retaining productive beta sequences. Rows are unified per CDR3 protein, each entry keeping the most common DNA and genes. TCRdb's processing, not the authors' own work, is the source of the V and J calls. Within this sample are around 100,000 distinct CDR3 sequences, with approximately 8.4% of them counted one time only. The top ten constitute roughly 23% of the sample.

In this sample, this clonotype turned up many times. No antigen is known for it. No base quality values were provided; no much bigger clone lies one nucleotide off. The germline V gene encodes CDR1 ENHRY and CDR2 SYGVKD. The CDR3 goes from the cysteine to the phenylalanine over 20 residues. Here the CDR3 DNA is all that survives: 60 bases in frame from base 1. V is pruned by 3 bases and J by 3 bases, leaving 19 bases of the junction without a gene match. What the treatment or condition label conveys for this sample: live attenuated yellow fever vaccine strain. PBMCs were isolated from peripheral blood using a standard Ficoll-Paque protocol. CD4 and CD8 T-cell fractions were isolated with Dynabeads CD4 and CD8 positive selection kits. TriZol was used to extract RNA from bulk PBMCs, CD4 and CD8 fractions, and dextramer-positive and dextramer-negative fractions. Beyond this particular receptor, the publication reports: A small share of clonotypes occurred in both CD4 and CD8 compartments, likely arising from convergent recombination. Computational filtering was required because FACS-sorted repertoires could contain abundant contaminating clonotypes from the bulk population. Compared with the primary T-cell response, the secondary T-cell response was faster but weaker, reaching its peak on day 5 rather than on day 15. Most clones expanded after primary vaccination (around 96% of CD4 and 80% to 90% of CD8) were re-detected after the booster, suggesting that broad memory maintenance occurred. Because only a couple of donors were included in the study, the extent to which the findings can be generalized is limited.

Sequencing used CD8+ T cells sorted from PBMCs, obtained 45 days after the yellow fever booster vaccination. The chain employs TRBV10-3 and TRBJ2-3; 9 bases in between match TRBD2. This receptor was obtained from a man aged 25-45 years who received the YFV17D yellow fever vaccine. At the DNA level, the sequence is TGTGCCATCAGTGACCCCCTCGGGCGGGAGGGAGCCGAGGTAACAGATACGCAGTATTTT. Its product reads: CAISDPLGREGAEVTDTQYF.